This record covers a single T cell receptor (beta chain). The antigen remains unidentified. Reverse transcription of 0.5 to 1 ug RNA used random hexamers. It was immunoSEQ multiplex PCR that amplified TCR beta CDR3 across 54 Vbeta and 13 Jbeta. TCRdb fed the immunoSEQ multiplex PCR reads into MiXCR, producing one record per CDR3 protein. The sample records about 160,000 distinct CDR3 sequences, approximately 94% being singletons. The data were obtained in a study of CD8 T cells in Susac syndrome. Findings and caveats of the study: The study conceded that relatively few individuals underwent its TCR sequencing and HLA analysis.

The CDR3 totals 15 residues. The V gene lost 4 bases and the J gene lost 0 bases, with 11 bases spanning the gap. Germline loops: CDR1 SGHDT, CDR2 YYEEEE. The chain is built from TRBV5-6 and TRBJ2-1; weak D call: TRBD1 (6 bases). The sample consisted of CD4+ T cells from PBMCs. The TCR comes from a human donor with multiple sclerosis. The CDR3 nucleotides are TGTGCCAGCAGCGACGGACAGACCTCCTACAATGAGCAGTTCTTC. Protein: CASSDGQTSYNEQFF.